A single sample gave rise to the 27 T cell receptor beta chains below, sequenced in a study of cytomegalovirus exposure and HLA in healthy donors (TCRdb year 2017). Receptor libraries were prepared by the immunoSEQ multiplex PCR assay. The multiplex PCR relied on a mix of 60 forward primers for TCR Vbeta segments and 13 reverse primers for TCR Jbeta segments. TCRdb took this table from immuneACCESS and kept in-frame rearrangements with V and J called. Such tables lack part of the clones; where checked against another copy, unresolved V genes explain under half of the gap, and the rest is unexplained. In this sample the table shows 110,000 or so clones, roughly 72% of which occur a single time. The ten top clones hold around 4% of the sample. Sequences were obtained from PBMCs. These receptors were taken from a woman aged 40 to 50 in good health and CMV-seropositive.

In this sample, this clone turned up once. The chain recombines TRBV7-9 with TRBJ1-2; possibly TRBD1 for D (6 bases). CDR3 size: 13 residues. CDR1 and CDR2 (germline): SEHNR, FQNEAQ (reference sequence). Trimming left V 5 bases short and J 4 bases short, with 11 bases between. The chain's CDR3 is CASSRRGPYGYTF. Written as DNA, the CDR3 is TGTGCCAGCAGCCGCAGGGGACCCTATGGCTACACCTTC. The variable domain in full, completed from reference TRBV7-9 and TRBJ1-2, reads DTGVSQNPRHKITKRGQNVTFRCDPISEHNRLYWYRQTLGQGPEFLTYFQNEAQLEKSRLLSDRFSAERPKGSFSTLEIQRTEQGDSAMYLCASSRRGPYGYTFGSGTRLTVV.

This sequence joins TRBV7-9 and TRBJ1-5; no clear D gene. Trimming shortened V by 0 bases and J by 4 bases, and 7 bases separated the two germline ends. Germline V lookup: CDR1 SEHNR, CDR2 FQNEAQ (reference sequence). The CDR3 has 14 residues. The CDR3 nucleotides read TGTGCCAGCAGCTTAGCAGGCAGGAATCAGCCCCAGCATTTT. Protein sequence: CASSLAGRNQPQHF.

This sequence joins TRBV5-8 and TRBJ2-3; TRBD2 agrees at 12 bases. CDR1 and CDR2 from the germline V gene are SGHTS and YDEGEE. This CDR3 has 15 amino acids. The V segment lost 3 bases and the J segment 5 bases; nucleotides outside the gene matches: 4. CDR3 amino acids: CASSSPGLAGDTQYF. The DNA for the CDR3 is TGTGCCAGCAGCTCGCCGGGACTAGCGGGAGATACGCAGTATTTT.

This clone was observed a single time. The rearrangement uses TRBV5-1 and TRBJ2-1; 10 bases agree with TRBD2. Germline V gene lookup returns CDR1 SGHRS and CDR2 YFSETQ. V shed 1 base and J 6 bases; nucleotides not matched to a gene: 4. This CDR3 spans 15 amino acids. CDR3 in amino acids: CASSLLASGGNEQFF. The DNA for the CDR3 is TGCGCCAGCAGCTTGTTGGCTAGCGGGGGCAATGAGCAGTTCTTC. Together with reference TRBV5-1 and TRBJ2-1, the CDR3 gives the full variable domain: KAGVTQTPRYLIKTRGQQVTLSCSPISGHRSVSWYQQTPGQGLQFLFEYFSETQRNKGNFPGRFSGRQFSNSRSEMNVSTLELGDSALYLCASSLLASGGNEQFFGPGTRLTVL.

With regard to this clone: Other DNA sequences of this sample code for an identical CDR3. This sequence joins TRBV6-1 and TRBJ2-3; 12 bases fit TRBD2. This CDR3 contains 15 residues. The V and J ends lost 2 bases and 4 bases, in that order; junction bases with no gene match: 1. Germline V gene sequence: CDR1 MNHNS, CDR2 SASEGT. The CDR3 DNA follows: TGTGCCAGCAGTGAACTAGCGGGGGGGCCAGATACGCAGTATTTT. Its protein is CASSELAGGPDTQYF.

This sequence joins TRBV11-3 and TRBJ1-5; no clear D. The germline gives CDR1 SGHNT, CDR2 YENEEA. The CDR3 has 15 residues. Trimming took off 4 bases at V and 0 bases at J, with 10 bases between the two ends. The chain's CDR3 is CASSSAGGSNQPQHF. The CDR3 bases are TGTGCCAGCAGCTCGGCCGGCGGTAGCAATCAGCCCCAGCATTTT. Complete variable domain (other parts from reference TRBV11-3 and TRBJ1-5): EAGVVQSPRYKIIEKKQPVAFWCNPISGHNTLYWYLQNLGQGPELLIRYENEEAVDDSQLPKDRFSAERLKGVDSTLKIQPAELGDSAVYLCASSSAGGSNQPQHFGDGTRLSIL.

The chain is built from TRBV15 and TRBJ2-3, with 8 positions matching TRBD2. Germline V CDR1 and CDR2: LNHNV, YYDKDF (reference sequence). CDR3 length: 16 residues. J was trimmed by 3 bases and V by 0 bases; bases with no gene match: 5. The CDR3 loop reads CATSRDLGGRTDTQYF. CDR3 DNA sequence: TGTGCCACCAGCAGAGATCTGGGCGGGAGGACAGATACGCAGTATTTT.

This clone was observed a few times. The chain couples TRBV9 to TRBJ2-5; TRBD1 might be the D (5 bases). The CDR3 covers 14 residues. V lost 0 bases to trimming and J lost 2 bases, with 8 bases between them. Germline assignment: CDR1 SGDLS and CDR2 YYNGEE. The DNA of the CDR3 is TGTGCCAGCAGCGTAGTGGCAGGGCAAGAGACCCAGTACTTC. Residues: CASSVVAGQETQYF.

The sample holds one count of this clone. The chain uses TRBV6-5 and TRBJ2-5; 9 bases fit TRBD1. The J call may be wrong; the DNA end is better matched by TRBJ2-7. The CDR3 is made up of 13 amino acids. From germline, CDR1 is MNHEY and CDR2 SVGAGI. For the CDR3, the DNA is TGTGCCAGCAGTTACACGACAGGGGGCGAGCAGTACTTC. Translated: CASSYTTGGEQYF.

V is TRBV7-8 and J is TRBJ1-2, with TRBD1 matching 7 bases. This CDR3 region has 17 residues. Germline V gene sequence: CDR1 SGHVS, CDR2 FQNEAQ. Trimming took 0 bases from V and 3 from J; bases not matched to a gene: 10. The CDR3 reads CASSLASLGTDYYGYTF. In nucleotides, the CDR3 is TGTGCCAGCAGCTTAGCATCCTTAGGGACAGACTACTATGGCTACACCTTC.

This sequence joins TRBV5-1 and TRBJ2-7, with D hard to call. Germline V lookup: CDR1 SGHRS, CDR2 YFSETQ. Trimming pared 0 bases from V and 0 bases from J, leaving 10 bases between. This CDR3 is 15 amino acids long. CDR3 in DNA: TGCGCCAGCAGCTTGGTTGAGACTGGCTCCTACGAGCAGTACTTC. The encoded protein is CASSLVETGSYEQYF.

The chain carries TRBV5-4 and TRBJ2-2; a weak D match, TRBD2 (6 bases). Trimming cost V 3 bases and J 4 bases, with 10 bases left between them. The CDR3 sequence is 14 residues long. Germline loops: CDR1 SGHNT, CDR2 YYREEE (reference sequence). CDR3 region: CASSSKGGTGELFF. CDR3 DNA sequence: TGTGCCAGCAGCTCGAAGGGAGGCACCGGGGAGCTGTTTTTT.

V gene TRBV18 combines with J gene TRBJ2-3, with 7 bases lining up with TRBD1. In germline, CDR1 is KGHSH, CDR2 LQKENI. The ends lost 3 bases at V and 4 bases at J; junction bases unmatched: 7. The CDR3 length is 15 residues. CDR3 in amino acids: CASSPRQGYSDTQYF. DNA of the CDR3: TGTGCCAGCTCACCCCGACAGGGTTATTCAGATACGCAGTATTTT.

The chain couples TRBV7-2 to TRBJ2-1; maybe TRBD1 (6 bases). V gave up 5 bases and J gave up 4 bases, with 12 bases separating them. Germline-derived CDR1 and CDR2 are SGHTA and FQGNSA. The CDR3 totals 14 residues. CDR3 DNA: TGTGCCAGCAGCCTGCAGGGGCAATACAATGAGCAGTTCTTC. The encoded protein is CASSLQGQYNEQFF.

This chain uses TRBV5-4 with TRBJ2-3, with D possibly matching TRBD1 (6 bases). The CDR3 is 16 residues long. Germline values: CDR1 SGHNT, CDR2 YYREEE (reference sequence). The V and J ends lost 6 bases and 0 bases respectively, with 17 bases between them. CDR3 sequence reads: CASTWGHKTSTDTQYF. The CDR3, as DNA: TGTGCCAGCACCTGGGGGCATAAAACTAGCACAGATACGCAGTATTTT. Full variable domain (outside the CDR3, taken from reference TRBV5-4 and TRBJ2-3): ETGVTQSPTHLIKTRGQQVTLRCSSQSGHNTVSWYQQALGQGPQFIFQYYREEENGRGNFPPRFSGLQFPNYSSELNVNALELDDSALYLCASTWGHKTSTDTQYFGPGTRLTVL.

The V gene is TRBV7-8, the J gene TRBJ2-7; 9 nucleotides agree with TRBD2. This CDR3 comprises 15 residues. Germline V gives CDR1 SGHVS, CDR2 FQNEAQ. The V segment lost 1 base and the J segment 4 bases; nucleotides outside the gene matches: 5. The CDR3 protein is CASSLGPSGDYEQYF. CDR3 DNA: TGTGCCAGCAGCTTAGGTCCTAGCGGGGATTACGAGCAGTACTTC.

This clone occurred a few times. Here the CDR3 reads CASSTTGETEAFF. The CDR3 DNA is TGTGCCAGTAGTACAACAGGGGAAACTGAAGCTTTCTTT. The V gene is TRBV19, the J gene TRBJ1-1; TRBD1 matches at 7 bases. The germline gives CDR1 LNHDA, CDR2 SQIVND (reference sequence). This CDR3 is built from 13 residues. V was clipped by 4 bases and J by 5 bases; unmatched bases: 4.

The chain links TRBV5-1 to TRBJ2-5; TRBD1 agrees at 8 bases. The CDR3 covers 14 residues. Germline V gene sequence: CDR1 SGHRS, CDR2 YFSETQ. V lost 5 bases to trimming and J lost 4 bases; unmatched junction nucleotides: 7. The CDR3 DNA follows: TGCGCCAGCAGGAACCAGGGGGCAGGAGAGACCCAGTACTTC. This codes for CASRNQGAGETQYF.

The rearrangement uses TRBV5-1 and TRBJ2-6, with TRBD1 matching over 8 bases. Germline V gene sequence: CDR1 SGHRS, CDR2 YFSETQ. The CDR3 has 20 residues. After removal of 0 bases from V and 0 bases from J, the junction contained 11 bases not matched to a gene. The CDR3 here is CASSLGTGYLGSSGANVLTF. CDR3 nucleotides: TGCGCCAGCAGCTTGGGGACAGGGTACCTAGGGAGCTCTGGGGCCAACGTCCTGACTTTC. Full variable domain (missing parts from reference TRBV5-1 and TRBJ2-6): KAGVTQTPRYLIKTRGQQVTLSCSPISGHRSVSWYQQTPGQGLQFLFEYFSETQRNKGNFPGRFSGRQFSNSRSEMNVSTLELGDSALYLCASSLGTGYLGSSGANVLTFGAGSRLTVL.

This clone was detected a few times. In DNA, the CDR3 is TGTGCCAGCAGCTTGCTCGGGGGGAGAAATGAGCAGTTCTTC. The encoded protein is CASSLLGGRNEQFF. This chain connects TRBV5-6 to TRBJ2-1; TRBD2 matches 7 bases. CDR1 and CDR2 (germline): SGHDT, YYEEEE. Trimming took 1 base from V and 7 from J; bases not matched to a gene: 5. This CDR3 contains 14 residues.

The chain uses TRBV29-1 and TRBJ2-1, with D maybe TRBD2 (5 bases). The CDR3 runs to 13 residues. Trimming removed 5 bases from V and 5 bases from J, with 13 bases in between. CDR1 and CDR2 from the germline V gene are SQVTM and ANQGSEA. Here the CDR3 DNA reads TGCAGCGTTCTACGGGGTACGGACAATGAGCAGTTCTTC. Amino acids: CSVLRGTDNEQFF.

This clone was found a few times. The chain employs TRBV30 and TRBJ2-7; 10 bases map to TRBD1. CDR3 size: 16 residues. V shed 2 bases and J 0 bases; nucleotides not matched to a gene: 7. CDR1 and CDR2 from the germline V gene are GTSNPN and SVGIG (reference sequence). This CDR3 is CAWSIWTGGASYEQYF. The DNA of the CDR3 is TGTGCCTGGAGTATCTGGACAGGGGGGGCCTCCTACGAGCAGTACTTC.

V and J are TRBV7-3 and TRBJ1-2; D is ambiguous. Germline V gene data show CDR1 as SGHTA and CDR2 as FQGTGA. The length of the CDR3 is 15 residues. V dropped 0 bases and J dropped 7 bases, with 15 bases sitting between them. The CDR3 nucleotides read TGTGCCAGCAGCTTAACGGGCAGAGCTATTAGTGGCTACACCTTC. Translated: CASSLTGRAISGYTF.

The chain carries TRBV6-1 and TRBJ1-5, with 7 bases identical to TRBD1. This CDR3 region has 15 residues. Germline lookup yields CDR1 MNHNS and CDR2 SASEGT. The V and J ends lost 3 bases and 4 bases, in that order; junction bases with no gene match: 6. The CDR3 protein is CASSDRTGANQPQHF. The CDR3, as DNA: TGTGCCAGCAGTGATCGGACAGGAGCTAATCAGCCCCAGCATTTT.

This rearrangement joins TRBV2 to TRBJ1-3; TRBD1 matches 7 bases. CDR3 size: 14 residues. CDR1 SNHLY and CDR2 FYNNEI come from the germline V gene. Trimming took 6 bases from V and 2 from J; bases not matched to a gene: 4. CDR3 sequence reads: CASRSQGAGNTIYF. CDR3 nucleotides: TGTGCCAGCAGATCCCAGGGGGCTGGAAACACCATATATTTT.

The rearrangement uses TRBV5-4 and TRBJ2-5; 8 nucleotides match TRBD1. The CDR3 covers 15 residues. Unmatched junction bases numbered 9, after V lost 4 bases and J lost 4 bases. Germline values: CDR1 SGHNT, CDR2 YYREEE (reference sequence). CDR3: CASSLNRGAGETQYF. Written as DNA, the CDR3 is TGTGCCAGCAGCCTGAACAGGGGGGCGGGAGAGACCCAGTACTTC.

The chain recombines TRBV14 with TRBJ2-3, with 9 bases aligning to TRBD1. V was pared by 6 bases and J by 4 bases, with 8 bases of the junction left unmatched. The CDR3 contains 15 residues. Germline V gene sequence: CDR1 SGHDN, CDR2 FVKESK. The CDR3 is CASRVTGGLSDTQYF. The CDR3 DNA reads as TGTGCCAGCAGGGTGACAGGGGGATTGTCAGATACGCAGTATTTT.